The 14 T cell receptor beta chains below were found in one sample sequenced in a study of regulatory T cells in long-lasting Graves disease. Arm-PCR of CDR3 regions with iRepertoire HTBI primers generated TCR beta libraries. TCRdb re-analysed the multiplex PCR reads in MiXCR, keeping a single row per CDR3 protein. The table has approximately 350,000 distinct CDR3 sequences, roughly 25% seen once; the top ten hold approximately 28%. Time point of the sample: persistent/refractory GD, antithyroid drugs over 5 years with positive TRAb. With RNA extracted from PBMCs as input, the TCR library was made. Specimen: peripheral blood mononuclear cells (PBMCs), collected when the disease was refractory, from a patient treated with antithyroid drugs. The receptors were sampled from a woman aged 35 to 49 with Graves disease.

This clonotype has more than one count but fewer than ten. This chain uses TRBV27 with TRBJ2-1, with D possibly matching TRBD2 (5 bases). This CDR3 region has 14 residues. Germline V gene sequence: CDR1 MNHEY, CDR2 SMNVEV (reference sequence). The V end lost 3 bases, the J end lost 9 bases, and 15 bases lay between the germline ends. The CDR3 spells CASSFALGAGEQFF. For the CDR3, the DNA is TGTGCCAGCAGTTTTGCACTAGGTGCGGGTGAGCAGTTCTTC.

The table lists this clonotype with a few counts. The genes are TRBV15 and TRBJ2-1; 8 bases map to TRBD2. Per germline, CDR1 LNHNV and CDR2 YYDKDF (reference sequence). The V gene end was trimmed by 4 bases and the J gene end by 8 bases; junction bases not matched to a gene: 10. The CDR3 has 15 amino acids. CDR3 sequence reads: CATSNQREMMDEQFF. Here the CDR3 DNA reads TGTGCCACCAGCAACCAGCGGGAGATGATGGATGAGCAGTTCTTC.

The sample holds many counts of this clonotype. V is TRBV2 and J is TRBJ1-5; tentatively, D is TRBD1 (6 bases). V was trimmed by 7 bases and J by 0 bases, leaving 16 bases between them. Germline-derived CDR1 and CDR2 are SNHLY and FYNNEI. The CDR3 contains 16 residues. The CDR3 is CASMGPGTTSNQPQHF. CDR3 in DNA: TGTGCCAGCATGGGGCCTGGGACAACTAGCAATCAGCCCCAGCATTTT.

This clonotype was seen a few times. The chain carries TRBV7-9 and TRBJ2-7, with a possible D match to TRBD1 (6 bases). The CDR3 is 13 residues long. Per germline, CDR1 SEHNR and CDR2 FQNEAQ (reference sequence). The V end was cut by 4 bases, the J end by 5 bases, with 12 bases between. The CDR3 bases are TGTGCCAGCAGCTCCAGGGACAATGACGAGCAGTACTTC. Its translation: CASSSRDNDEQYF.

This clonotype was picked up a small number of times. The rearrangement links TRBV10-3 to TRBJ2-7; D call uncertain. The CDR3 runs 9 residues. The V gene's germline CDR1 is ENHRY and CDR2 SYGVKD. Between the trimmed V and J ends, which lost 9 bases and 1 base, there was a span of 1 base. The CDR3 nucleotides read TGTGCCATGTCCTACGAGCAGTACTTC. It specifies CAMSYEQYF.

This clonotype was seen a handful of times. The chain is built from TRBV29-1 and TRBJ1-2, with D perhaps TRBD1 (6 bases). V was shortened by 4 bases and J by 4 bases, with 25 bases between the two germline ends. The CDR3 has 17 amino acids. Germline V lookup: CDR1 SQVTM, CDR2 ANQGSEA. As DNA, the CDR3 is TGCAGCGTTGGCGAGTCGGGGGGGCAGGCGGCTTCCTATGGCTACACCTTC. Protein sequence: CSVGESGGQAASYGYTF.

As for this clonotype: A much larger clonotype is one base distant, so this may be a read error. The chain couples TRBV6-2 or TRBV6-3 to TRBJ1-1, with D possibly matching TRBD1 (6 bases). V was cut by 10 bases and J by 4 bases, with 22 bases left in between. The CDR3 sequence is 15 residues long. Germline V gene lookup returns CDR1 MNHEY and CDR2 SVGEGT. This CDR3 reads CATERDNREGTEAFF. CDR3 coding DNA: TGTGCCACCGAAAGGGACAACAGGGAAGGCACTGAAGCTTTCTTT.

This clonotype has just a few counts. The chain couples TRBV20-1 to TRBJ2-2, with TRBD1 matching 12 bases. The CDR3 runs to 15 residues. The V segment lost 2 bases and the J segment 6 bases; nucleotides outside the gene matches: 4. Germline assignment: CDR1 DFQATT and CDR2 SNEGSKA (reference sequence). The chain's CDR3 is CSARRDRGRSGELFF. Here the CDR3 DNA reads TGCAGTGCTAGAAGGGACAGGGGGCGGTCCGGGGAGCTGTTTTTT.

In this sample, this clonotype turned up many times. This rearrangement joins TRBV2 to TRBJ2-7; D is unresolved. V was cut by 5 bases and J by 0 bases, with 11 bases left in between. CDR1 and CDR2 from the germline V gene are SNHLY and FYNNEI. The CDR3 extends over 14 amino acids. The DNA for the CDR3 is TGTGCCAGCAGTAACACGGATATCTCCTACGAGCAGTACTTC. Amino acid sequence: CASSNTDISYEQYF.

This clonotype was found many times. V gene TRBV7-2 combines with J gene TRBJ2-5, with 11 bases that match TRBD2. V dropped 4 bases and J dropped 4; count of bases not matched to a gene: 2. CDR1 and CDR2 from the germline V gene are SGHTA and FQGNSA. The CDR3 length is 14 residues. CDR3 nucleotide sequence: TGTGCCAGCAGCTCAGGGACTAGCGGAGAGACCCAGTACTTC. Translation gives CASSSGTSGETQYF.

The V and J genes are TRBV10-2 and TRBJ1-6; weak D call: TRBD1 (5 bases). The CDR3 loop spans 18 amino acids. Deletions cut 4 bases from V and 6 bases from J, with 22 bases between. Germline CDR1 reads WSHSY; CDR2 reads SAAADI. The CDR3 DNA reads TGCGCCAGCAGTGGGAGGGACGGAAACTACAATGTTAATTCACCCCTCCACTTT. As protein: CASSGRDGNYNVNSPLHF.

The sample holds many counts of this clonotype. The V and J genes are TRBV11-2 and TRBJ2-7; D is possibly TRBD1 or TRBD2 (6 bases each). Per the germline V gene, CDR1 is SGHAT and CDR2 is FQNNGV. Trimming pared 0 bases from V and 9 bases from J, leaving 12 bases between. The CDR3 has 13 amino acids. Written as DNA, the CDR3 is TGTGCCAGCAGCTTAGATCGGGGGCGGGTGCAGTACTTC. Its protein is CASSLDRGRVQYF. The whole variable domain, filled in from reference TRBV11-2 and TRBJ2-7, reads EAGVAQSPRYKIIEKRQSVAFWCNPISGHATLYWYQQILGQGPKLLIQFQNNGVVDDSQLPKDRFSAERLKGVDSTLKIQPAKLEDSAVYLCASSLDRGRVQYFGPGTRLTVT.

This clonotype appeared many times. The chain couples TRBV20-1 to TRBJ2-7; D uncertain. Germline V gene sequence: CDR1 DFQATT, CDR2 SNEGSKA (reference sequence). The ends were cut back, 3 bases at V and 3 bases at J, with 12 bases in the middle. CDR3 length: 13 residues. The CDR3 sequence: CSASLRLYYEQYF. The CDR3 nucleotides read TGCAGTGCTAGTCTACGGCTCTACTACGAGCAGTACTTC.

Only a few counts were recorded for this clonotype. J is TRBJ1-1 and V is TRBV19; perhaps TRBD1 as D (6 bases). The CDR3 sequence is 14 residues long. V was shortened by 4 bases and J by 3 bases, with 12 bases between the two germline ends. Per the germline V gene, CDR1 is LNHDA and CDR2 is SQIVND (reference sequence). This CDR3 reads CASSTTWGHTEAFF. The CDR3 region has the DNA TGTGCCAGTAGTACGACCTGGGGGCACACTGAAGCTTTCTTT. The whole variable domain, remainder taken from reference TRBV19 and TRBJ1-1, is DGGITQSPKYLFRKEGQNVTLSCEQNLNHDAMYWYRQDPGQGLRLIYYSQIVNDFQKGDIAEGYSVSREKKESFPLTVTSAQKNPTAFYLCASSTTWGHTEAFFGQGTRLTVV.